These 18 T cell receptor beta chains were all obtained from the same sample, sequenced in a study of blood T cell repertoires in COVID-19. Here immunoSEQ multiplex PCR was the method, and the copy in TCRdb shows in-frame clones only, minus some. The sample carries over 250,000 clones, over 70% recorded once. Input material: peripheral blood. The receptors were gathered from a woman aged 70-85 years with COVID-19, enrolled during active disease.

This clone was found a few times. This chain joins TRBV30 and TRBJ2-4, with unresolved D. With 0 bases removed from V and 0 bases from J, the gap between germline ends came to 9 bases. This CDR3 comprises 15 residues. Germline V gene lookup returns CDR1 GTSNPN and CDR2 SVGIG (reference sequence). The CDR3 DNA sequence: TGTGCCTGGAGTGTAAGGAGTTTAGCCAAAAACATTCAGTACTTC. This gives the protein CAWSVRSLAKNIQYF.

Here the CDR3 reads CASSLSVNEKLFF. The CDR3 DNA reads TGTGCCAGCAGTTTGTCAGTTAATGAAAAACTGTTTTTT. The chain links TRBV12-3 or TRBV12-4 to TRBJ1-4, with D hard to call. The CDR3 has 13 residues. V gave up 3 bases and J gave up 4 bases, with 6 bases separating them.

V gene TRBV19 combines with J gene TRBJ2-2, with TRBD1 as a possible D gene (6 bases). The CDR3 is 15 residues long. Germline V CDR1 and CDR2: LNHDA, SQIVND (reference sequence). V was clipped by 3 bases and J by 5 bases, with 13 bases between them. The CDR3 coding sequence is TGTGCCAGTAGTATCCTGCAGGGGTATACCGGGGAGCTGTTTTTT. Amino acid sequence: CASSILQGYTGELFF.

V and J are TRBV5-8 and TRBJ1-2; D unclear. This CDR3 spans 12 amino acids. Trimming removed 0 bases at V and 5 bases at J, with 5 bases between. CDR1 is SGHTS, CDR2 YDEGEE, per germline. CDR3 nucleotide sequence: TGTGCCAGCAGCTTGGGAGGATATGGCTACACCTTC. This translates into CASSLGGYGYTF. Full variable domain (missing parts from reference TRBV5-8 and TRBJ1-2): EAGVTQSPTHLIKTRGQQATLRCSPISGHTSVYWYQQALGLGLQFLLWYDEGEERNRGNFPPRFSGRQFPNYSSELNVNALELEDSALYLCASSLGGYGYTFGSGTRLTVV.

This clone was seen only once. The chain recombines TRBV5-5 with TRBJ2-7, with TRBD2 identical over 14 bases. Germline assignment: CDR1 SGHKS and CDR2 YYEKEE (reference sequence). Trimming at V came to 4 bases and at J to 3 bases, leaving 3 bases not matched to a gene. There are 15 residues in the CDR3. Here the CDR3 DNA reads TGTGCCAGCAGCCGGGGGACTAGCGGGAGCTACGAGCAGTACTTC. Protein product: CASSRGTSGSYEQYF.

This chain uses TRBV28 with TRBJ1-2, with 7 bases lining up with TRBD1. CDR1 and CDR2 from the germline V gene are MDHEN and SYDVKM. V was clipped by 5 bases and J by 0 bases; unmatched bases: 3. This CDR3 has 14 residues. CDR3 loop: CASSGTAANYGYTF. The DNA of the CDR3 is TGTGCCAGCAGTGGGACAGCAGCTAACTATGGCTACACCTTC.

The chain uses TRBV7-9 and TRBJ1-4, with TRBD1 matching over 8 bases. The J segment lost 11 bases and the V segment lost 4 bases, leaving 6 bases of the junction unmatched. This CDR3 contains 13 residues. Germline CDR1 is SEHNR and CDR2 is FQNEAQ (reference sequence). The DNA for the CDR3 is TGTGCCAGCAGCTCCGGACAGGGCGGTAAACTGTTTTTT. It codes for CASSSGQGGKLFF. The full variable domain, rest sourced from reference TRBV7-9 and TRBJ1-4, is DTGVSQNPRHKITKRGQNVTFRCDPISEHNRLYWYRQTLGQGPEFLTYFQNEAQLEKSRLLSDRFSAERPKGSFSTLEIQRTEQGDSAMYLCASSSGQGGKLFFGSGTQLSVL.

This clone was recorded once. DNA of the CDR3: TGTGCCAGCAGTGAAGCGGTGGGGAGCTTCTACGAGCAGTACTTC. The encoded protein is CASSEAVGSFYEQYF. This sequence joins TRBV2 and TRBJ2-7; a weak D match, TRBD2 (5 bases). Germline loops: CDR1 SNHLY, CDR2 FYNNEI. This CDR3 spans 15 amino acids. Deletions cut 0 bases from V and 3 bases from J, with 12 bases between. Together with reference TRBV2 and TRBJ2-7, the CDR3 gives the full variable domain: EPEVTQTPSHQVTQMGQEVILRCVPISNHLYFYWYRQILGQKVEFLVSFYNNEISEKSEIFDDQFSVERPDGSNFTLKIRSTKLEDSAMYFCASSEAVGSFYEQYFGPGTRLTVT.

The table lists this clone with a count of one. This chain connects TRBV19 to TRBJ1-1, with TRBD1 as a possible D gene (5 bases). Per the germline V gene, CDR1 is LNHDA and CDR2 is SQIVND (reference sequence). CDR3 length: 15 amino acids. V lost 2 bases and J 0 bases, leaving 10 bases between the germline ends. CDR3 nucleotides: TGTGCCAGTAGTATAAGAAAGGACATGAACACTGAAGCTTTCTTT. It yields the protein CASSIRKDMNTEAFF.

The V gene is TRBV19, the J gene TRBJ2-1; 7 positions agree with TRBD1. This CDR3 contains 15 residues. Germline values: CDR1 LNHDA, CDR2 SQIVND (reference sequence). With 5 bases clipped from V and 3 bases from J, the junction kept 7 bases outside the gene matches. The CDR3 nucleotides are TGTGCCAGTAGTCGTGGGGCAGGGGGCTACAATGAGCAGTTCTTC. As protein: CASSRGAGGYNEQFF.

A few counts support this clone. V gene TRBV5-1 combines with J gene TRBJ2-7; tentative D call: TRBD1 (7 bases). V was trimmed by 3 bases and J by 1 base, leaving 14 bases between them. This CDR3 is built from 15 residues. Looked up from germline, CDR1 is SGHRS and CDR2 is YFSETQ. CDR3 region: CASSSGGTVSYEQYF. CDR3 DNA sequence: TGCGCCAGCAGCTCAGGGGGGACAGTGTCCTACGAGCAGTACTTC.

The V and J genes are TRBV5-1 and TRBJ2-3, with D maybe TRBD1 (5 bases). V gave up 4 bases and J gave up 6 bases, with 15 bases separating them. The germline CDR1 and CDR2 sequences are SGHRS and YFSETQ. This CDR3 contains 14 residues. In DNA form, the CDR3 reads TGCGCCAGCAGCCCCTGGCAGGGTACCGATACGCAGTATTTT. Its protein product is CASSPWQGTDTQYF.

This rearrangement joins TRBV10-3 to TRBJ2-7; 9 bases map to TRBD1. Germline V gene data show CDR1 as ENHRY and CDR2 as SYGVKD. The CDR3 is 14 residues long. The trim removed 10 bases at V and 0 bases at J, leaving 7 bases unmatched. The DNA for the CDR3 is TGTGCCACCAACCGGGACAGGGACTCCTACGAGCAGTACTTC. Protein: CATNRDRDSYEQYF.

The chain employs TRBV5-4 and TRBJ2-3; 7 bases line up with TRBD2. The J segment lost 0 bases and the V segment lost 4 bases, leaving 5 bases of the junction unmatched. CDR3 length: 15 amino acids. Germline CDR1 is SGHNT and CDR2 is YYREEE (reference sequence). Here the CDR3 reads CASSRTSRSTDTQYF. For the CDR3, the DNA is TGTGCCAGCAGCCGGACTAGTCGGAGCACAGATACGCAGTATTTT.

This chain uses TRBV5-4 with TRBJ2-7; perhaps TRBD1 as D (5 bases). The germline gives CDR1 SGHNT, CDR2 YYREEE (reference sequence). This CDR3 comprises 14 residues. Trimming shortened V by 0 bases and J by 3 bases, and 10 bases separated the two germline ends. In DNA form, the CDR3 reads TGTGCCAGCAGCTTGGGTCAGGGAATCTACGAGCAGTACTTC. Translated, it gives CASSLGQGIYEQYF.

The chain has TRBV11-3 and TRBJ2-1; unclear D gene. With 2 bases removed from V and 10 bases from J, the gap between germline ends came to 9 bases. Per germline, CDR1 SGHNT and CDR2 YENEEA. CDR3 size: 12 residues. CDR3 coding DNA: TGTGCCAGCAGCTTAACAGCAGACGAGCAGTTCTTC. Residues: CASSLTADEQFF.

This clone is a singleton in its sample. The rearrangement joins TRBV7-2 to TRBJ1-2; 9 positions agree with TRBD1. CDR1 is SGHTA, CDR2 FQGNSA, per germline. V shed 7 bases, J shed 1 base, and the junction held 13 bases outside the gene matches. This CDR3 spans 17 amino acids. The CDR3 spells CASTQPGQGIFNYGYTF. The CDR3, as DNA: TGTGCCAGCACCCAACCGGGACAGGGAATTTTTAACTATGGCTACACCTTC.

The chain couples TRBV28 to TRBJ1-6, with 9 positions matching TRBD1. Per germline, CDR1 MDHEN and CDR2 SYDVKM. The CDR3 has 17 amino acids. The V segment lost 5 bases and the J segment 9 bases; nucleotides outside the gene matches: 14. CDR3 loop: CASSTLRTGVSGSPLHF. The CDR3 bases are TGTGCCAGCAGTACATTAAGGACAGGGGTCAGTGGTTCACCCCTCCACTTT.